The 29 T cell receptor beta chains given below trace back to one sample, sequenced in a study of cytomegalovirus exposure and HLA in healthy donors. PCR amplification relied on 60 Vbeta primers (plus 13 Jbeta primers). Using immunoSEQ multiplex PCR, the repertoire was profiled, and TCRdb retains in-frame clones only, with some absent. This sample has 200,000 to 250,000 clones; under 85% occur once, and the top ten carry around 1.7%. Sequencing was done on a sample of PBMCs. These receptors were taken from a man aged 50-60 years in good health and CMV-seronegative.

The chain recombines TRBV5-6 with TRBJ1-5, with D perhaps TRBD1 (5 bases). The CDR3 has 17 amino acids. Germline lookup yields CDR1 SGHDT and CDR2 YYEEEE. Trimming cost V 1 base and J 7 bases, with 21 bases left between them. The CDR3 loop is CASSLSGAPPTRQPQHF. The CDR3 DNA reads TGTGCCAGCAGCTTGTCTGGGGCCCCTCCTACACGGCAGCCCCAGCATTTT.

The V call is TRBV10-3, the J call TRBJ2-7, with TRBD1 matching 7 bases. The CDR3 spans 13 residues. The germline V gene encodes CDR1 ENHRY and CDR2 SYGVKD. The V segment lost 3 bases and the J segment 9 bases; nucleotides outside the gene matches: 8. Here the CDR3 reads CAISDRDSVLQYF. Here the CDR3 DNA reads TGTGCCATCAGTGATCGGGACAGCGTTTTGCAGTACTTC.

The V call is TRBV6-5, the J call TRBJ2-1; possible D gene TRBD2, 6 bases. This CDR3 has 13 residues. Looked up from germline, CDR1 is MNHEY and CDR2 is SVGAGI. With 2 bases removed from V and 8 bases from J, the gap between germline ends came to 10 bases. For the CDR3, the DNA is TGTGCCAGCAGTTACGGGGAGGAGGATGAGCAGTTCTTC. It is translated as CASSYGEEDEQFF.

V is TRBV9 and J is TRBJ2-7, with D possibly matching TRBD1 (6 bases). V was clipped by 1 base and J by 4 bases, with 15 bases between them. Per the germline V gene, CDR1 is SGDLS and CDR2 is YYNGEE. CDR3 size: 15 residues. The CDR3 DNA reads as TGTGCCAGCAGCGTATCAGGACAGTCCTCTTACGAGCAGTACTTC. Translated, it gives CASSVSGQSSYEQYF.

The chain couples TRBV12-5 to TRBJ2-5; TRBD1 might be the D (5 bases). V was shortened by 1 base and J by 0 bases, with 6 bases between the two germline ends. Germline V gene sequence: CDR1 LGHNT, CDR2 FRNRAP. This CDR3 contains 14 residues. The CDR3 bases are TGTGCTAGTGGTTTGGAGACAGACCAAGAGACCCAGTACTTC. This codes for CASGLETDQETQYF.

The sample holds one count of this clone. The CDR3 is CASSIYSGTYEQYF. In nucleotides, the CDR3 is TGTGCCAGTAGTATCTACTCAGGGACCTACGAGCAGTACTTC. The chain couples TRBV19 to TRBJ2-7; possibly TRBD1 for D (5 bases). This CDR3 is 14 amino acids long. The V and J ends lost 3 bases and 2 bases respectively, with 11 bases between them. Germline assignment: CDR1 LNHDA and CDR2 SQIVND (reference sequence).

The rearrangement joins TRBV27 to TRBJ1-1, with 7 positions matching TRBD1. The CDR3 loop spans 15 amino acids. The trim removed 7 bases at V and 4 bases at J, leaving 12 bases unmatched. Germline CDR1 MNHEY, CDR2 SMNVEV (reference sequence). CDR3 sequence (DNA): TGTGCCAGCAACCCTACAGGGGCCGGAGGCACTGAAGCTTTCTTT. Encoded protein: CASNPTGAGGTEAFF.

This sequence joins TRBV13 and TRBJ2-2; 11 nucleotides match TRBD1. This CDR3 contains 17 residues. Germline CDR1 PRHDT, CDR2 FYEKMQ (reference sequence). J lost 6 bases, V lost 5 bases, and 11 bases had no gene match. CDR3 amino acids: CASSPPPGQGVPGELFF. The CDR3 DNA is TGTGCCAGCAGCCCCCCTCCGGGACAGGGGGTCCCCGGGGAGCTGTTTTTT.

This chain links TRBV5-1 with TRBJ2-3, with 10 bases that match TRBD1. CDR1 SGHRS and CDR2 YFSETQ come from the germline V gene. Trimming cost V 4 bases and J 0 bases; bases outside gene matches: 8. The CDR3 is 17 residues long. As DNA, the CDR3 is TGCGCCAGCAGCATCCGACAGGGACAGGGGAGCACAGATACGCAGTATTTT. Translation: CASSIRQGQGSTDTQYF. Full variable domain (rest looked up from reference TRBV5-1 and TRBJ2-3): KAGVTQTPRYLIKTRGQQVTLSCSPISGHRSVSWYQQTPGQGLQFLFEYFSETQRNKGNFPGRFSGRQFSNSRSEMNVSTLELGDSALYLCASSIRQGQGSTDTQYFGPGTRLTVL.

This clone showed up just a few times. The chain is built from TRBV29-1 and TRBJ2-3; D may be TRBD2 (5 bases). This CDR3 is 13 amino acids long. The germline gives CDR1 SQVTM, CDR2 ANQGSEA. The V gene lost 6 bases and the J gene lost 1 base, with 11 bases spanning the gap. The CDR3 DNA reads as TGCAGCGTACGAGGGATCGGCACAGATACGCAGTATTTT. The encoded protein is CSVRGIGTDTQYF.

The CDR3 DNA reads as TGTGCCAGCAGCCCGCTTTTTGGGCTAGCGGCAACCTACGAGCAGTACTTC. Protein sequence: CASSPLFGLAATYEQYF. The rearrangement joins TRBV11-2 to TRBJ2-7; TRBD2 agrees at 7 bases. Germline CDR1 SGHAT, CDR2 FQNNGV. V trimming: 5 bases; J trimming: 2 bases; junction bases outside the gene matches: 15. The CDR3 loop spans 17 amino acids. The whole variable domain, remainder taken from reference TRBV11-2 and TRBJ2-7, is EAGVAQSPRYKIIEKRQSVAFWCNPISGHATLYWYQQILGQGPKLLIQFQNNGVVDDSQLPKDRFSAERLKGVDSTLKIQPAKLEDSAVYLCASSPLFGLAATYEQYFGPGTRLTVT.

This sequence joins TRBV30 and TRBJ2-5, with TRBD2 matching 8 bases. This CDR3 has 16 amino acids. Germline lookup yields CDR1 GTSNPN and CDR2 SVGIG (reference sequence). V was pared by 3 bases and J by 2 bases, with 11 bases of the junction left unmatched. In nucleotides, the CDR3 is TGTGCCTGGAGCGCAAGCGGGAGAGGCTCTCAAGAGACCCAGTACTTC. It encodes CAWSASGRGSQETQYF. Together with reference TRBV30 and TRBJ2-5, the CDR3 gives the full variable domain: SQTIHQWPATLVQPVGSPLSLECTVEGTSNPNLYWYRQAAGRGLQLLFYSVGIGQISSEVPQNLSASRPQDRQFILSSKKLLLSDSGFYLCAWSASGRGSQETQYFGPGTRLLVL.

The rearrangement joins TRBV14 to TRBJ1-2, with D maybe TRBD1 (6 bases). V was cut by 4 bases and J by 5 bases, with 8 bases left in between. The V gene's germline CDR1 is SGHDN and CDR2 FVKESK. CDR3 length: 12 amino acids. In nucleotides, the CDR3 is TGTGCCAGCAGCCCACAGGGATATGGCTACACCTTC. Protein sequence: CASSPQGYGYTF.

J is TRBJ1-1 and V is TRBV27, with D possibly being TRBD1 (6 bases). V was clipped by 8 bases and J by 0 bases, with 13 bases between them. The CDR3 runs 14 residues. Germline V lookup: CDR1 MNHEY, CDR2 SMNVEV (reference sequence). The CDR3 bases are TGTGCCAGCTGGAGAGGGGGGGTGAACACTGAAGCTTTCTTT. The encoded protein is CASWRGGVNTEAFF.

This rearrangement joins TRBV9 to TRBJ1-5; 7 bases line up with TRBD1. Per the germline V gene, CDR1 is SGDLS and CDR2 is YYNGEE. The trim removed 3 bases at V and 6 bases at J, leaving 6 bases unmatched. The CDR3 is 14 amino acids. CDR3: CASSASGGTQPQHF. The DNA of the CDR3 is TGTGCCAGCAGCGCTTCAGGGGGAACTCAGCCCCAGCATTTT.

The V gene is TRBV9, the J gene TRBJ2-4, with TRBD1 as a possible D gene (5 bases). Looked up from germline, CDR1 is SGDLS and CDR2 is YYNGEE. V was shortened by 3 bases and J by 0 bases, with 19 bases between the two germline ends. This CDR3 region has 18 residues. The CDR3 DNA reads as TGTGCCAGCAGCGGAGACGCAACAGGTCCGGAAGCCAAAAACATTCAGTACTTC. This sequence encodes CASSGDATGPEAKNIQYF.

The genes are TRBV6-1 and TRBJ2-1; tentatively, D is TRBD2 (7 bases). Deletions cut 6 bases from V and 8 bases from J, with 20 bases between. The germline V gene encodes CDR1 MNHNS and CDR2 SASEGT. The CDR3 spans 15 residues. DNA of the CDR3: TGTGCCAGCAGGTCAGGGGCGGGAGTATTCTATGAGCAGTTCTTC. It encodes CASRSGAGVFYEQFF.

The chain links TRBV27 to TRBJ2-3, with 11 bases lining up with TRBD2. The CDR3 has 16 residues. The V segment lost 4 bases and the J segment 8 bases; nucleotides outside the gene matches: 11. CDR1 is MNHEY and CDR2 is SMNVEV in the germline V gene (reference sequence). The CDR3 spells CASSSLAGAPQGTQYF. CDR3 bases: TGTGCCAGCAGTTCACTAGCGGGAGCCCCTCAGGGTACGCAGTATTTT.

The chain is built from TRBV19 and TRBJ2-4; D possibly corresponds to TRBD1 (5 bases). CDR1 and CDR2 (germline): LNHDA, SQIVND (reference sequence). This CDR3 has 15 residues. Trimming took 5 bases from V and 0 from J, leaving 11 bases between them. The chain's CDR3 is CASSLPGLAKNIQYF. The CDR3 nucleotides are TGTGCCAGTAGTCTCCCAGGGCTAGCCAAAAACATTCAGTACTTC.

The chain recombines TRBV19 with TRBJ2-2; possibly TRBD1 for D (6 bases). Germline CDR1 is LNHDA and CDR2 is SQIVND (reference sequence). The V gene lost 5 bases and the J gene lost 6 bases, with 7 bases spanning the gap. The CDR3 is 12 residues long. Written as DNA, the CDR3 is TGTGCCAGTAGTGGGGGCGCCGGGGAGCTGTTTTTT. The encoded protein is CASSGGAGELFF. Using reference TRBV19 and TRBJ2-2 for the parts outside the CDR3, the full variable domain is DGGITQSPKYLFRKEGQNVTLSCEQNLNHDAMYWYRQDPGQGLRLIYYSQIVNDFQKGDIAEGYSVSREKKESFPLTVTSAQKNPTAFYLCASSGGAGELFFGEGSRLTVL.

This chain links TRBV7-6 with TRBJ2-5; 8 bases are a match to TRBD2. This CDR3 spans 15 amino acids. Per germline, CDR1 SGHVS and CDR2 FNYEAQ. J was trimmed by 5 bases and V by 5 bases; bases with no gene match: 10. The CDR3 spells CASSPLAGIGETQYF. The CDR3 DNA reads TGTGCCAGCAGCCCATTAGCGGGAATCGGTGAGACCCAGTACTTC.

V is TRBV5-6 and J is TRBJ2-7; 10 bases match TRBD2. Germline V gives CDR1 SGHDT, CDR2 YYEEEE. The CDR3 length is 16 residues. The trim removed 3 bases at V and 4 bases at J, leaving 10 bases unmatched. CDR3 bases: TGTGCCAGCAGCTCTAGGACTAGCGGAGGGGTTTACGAGCAGTACTTC. Translation gives CASSSRTSGGVYEQYF. The whole variable domain, filled in from reference TRBV5-6 and TRBJ2-7, reads DAGVTQSPTHLIKTRGQQVTLRCSPKSGHDTVSWYQQALGQGPQFIFQYYEEEERQRGNFPDRFSGHQFPNYSSELNVNALLLGDSALYLCASSSRTSGGVYEQYFGPGTRLTVT.

This clone has only one observation. The chain is built from TRBV7-2 and TRBJ2-4; 7 bases are a match to TRBD1. With 5 bases clipped from V and 3 bases from J, the junction kept 16 bases outside the gene matches. CDR3 length: 18 residues. CDR1 and CDR2 from the germline V gene are SGHTA and FQGNSA. CDR3 residues: CASSPAAKGQANKNIQYF. CDR3 coding DNA: TGTGCCAGCAGCCCGGCCGCCAAAGGACAGGCCAACAAAAACATTCAGTACTTC.

The CDR3 protein is CASSPGLAGGGTYEQYF. As DNA, the CDR3 is TGCGCCAGCAGCCCCGGACTAGCGGGAGGTGGAACCTACGAGCAGTACTTC. The V call is TRBV4-1, the J call TRBJ2-7, with 14 bases identical to TRBD2. CDR1 and CDR2 (germline): MGHRA, YSYEKL. V shed 4 bases, J shed 2 bases, and the junction held 7 bases outside the gene matches. This CDR3 has 17 residues.

This chain links TRBV28 with TRBJ2-7, with D maybe TRBD2 (5 bases). CDR1 and CDR2 from the germline V gene are MDHEN and SYDVKM. The CDR3 sequence is 12 residues long. Trimming shortened V by 3 bases and J by 5 bases, and 8 bases separated the two germline ends. Here the CDR3 reads CASSFLADEQYF. For the CDR3, the DNA is TGTGCCAGCAGTTTCCTAGCTGACGAGCAGTACTTC.

This clone was found a few times. The chain links TRBV19 to TRBJ2-5; the match to TRBD1 covers 9 bases. The J segment lost 5 bases and the V segment lost 4 bases, leaving 8 bases of the junction unmatched. CDR1 and CDR2 from the germline V gene are LNHDA and SQIVND (reference sequence). CDR3 length: 15 amino acids. CDR3 in DNA: TGTGCCAGTAGTACCCGGACAGGGGATCGGGAGACCCAGTACTTC. Translation: CASSTRTGDRETQYF. The full variable domain, its missing parts supplied by reference TRBV19 and TRBJ2-5, is DGGITQSPKYLFRKEGQNVTLSCEQNLNHDAMYWYRQDPGQGLRLIYYSQIVNDFQKGDIAEGYSVSREKKESFPLTVTSAQKNPTAFYLCASSTRTGDRETQYFGPGTRLLVL.

This clone was seen a single time. The chain combines TRBV11-2 with TRBJ2-7; TRBD2 might be the D (6 bases). The V end was cut by 5 bases, the J end by 0 bases, with 17 bases between. CDR1 and CDR2 from the germline V gene are SGHAT and FQNNGV. This CDR3 spans 16 amino acids. In DNA, the CDR3 is TGTGCCAGCAGCCCCGGGGTTAGCGGCAGCTCCTACGAGCAGTACTTC. Translation gives CASSPGVSGSSYEQYF.

The rearrangement joins TRBV4-1 to TRBJ2-2; D unclear. The CDR3 is 16 residues long. Trimming took off 2 bases at V and 7 bases at J, with 17 bases between the two ends. Germline CDR1 reads MGHRA; CDR2 reads YSYEKL. CDR3 loop: CASSQFTGAQSGELFF. The CDR3 region has the DNA TGCGCCAGCAGCCAATTCACCGGAGCCCAAAGCGGGGAGCTGTTTTTT.

This clone was observed a few times. The chain recombines TRBV11-2 with TRBJ2-1; 11 nucleotides line up with TRBD2. CDR3 length: 15 amino acids. The V segment lost 4 bases and the J segment 4 bases; nucleotides outside the gene matches: 3. The germline gives CDR1 SGHAT, CDR2 FQNNGV. For the CDR3, the DNA is TGTGCCAGCAGCTCCCTAGCGGGAGGTTACAATGAGCAGTTCTTC. The encoded protein is CASSSLAGGYNEQFF.